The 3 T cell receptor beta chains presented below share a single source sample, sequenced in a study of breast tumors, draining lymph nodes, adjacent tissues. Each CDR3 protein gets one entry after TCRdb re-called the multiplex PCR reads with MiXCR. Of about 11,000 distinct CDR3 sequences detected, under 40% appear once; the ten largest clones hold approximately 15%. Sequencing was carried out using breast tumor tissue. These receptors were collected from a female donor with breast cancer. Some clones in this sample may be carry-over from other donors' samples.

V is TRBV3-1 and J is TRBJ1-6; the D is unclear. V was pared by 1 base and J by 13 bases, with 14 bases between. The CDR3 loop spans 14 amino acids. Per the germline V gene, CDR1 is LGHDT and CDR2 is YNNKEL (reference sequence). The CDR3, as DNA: TGTGCCAGCAGCCAAGGGGGAGGTGGCGGGCCCCTCCACTTT. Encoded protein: CASSQGGGGGPLHF. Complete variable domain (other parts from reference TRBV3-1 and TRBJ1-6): DTAVSQTPKYLVTQMGNDKSIKCEQNLGHDTMYWYKQDSKKFLKIMFSYNNKELIINETVPNRFSPKSPDKAHLNLHINSLELGDSAVYFCASSQGGGGGPLHFGNGTRLTVT.

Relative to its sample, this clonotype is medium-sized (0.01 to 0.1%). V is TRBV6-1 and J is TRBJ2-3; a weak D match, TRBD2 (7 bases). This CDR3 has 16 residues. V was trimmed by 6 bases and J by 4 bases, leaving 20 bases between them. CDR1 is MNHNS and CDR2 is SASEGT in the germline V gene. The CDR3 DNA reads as TGTGCCAGCAGCGACGGGGGGCCGGGGTTTGCAGATACGCAGTATTTT. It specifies CASSDGGPGFADTQYF.

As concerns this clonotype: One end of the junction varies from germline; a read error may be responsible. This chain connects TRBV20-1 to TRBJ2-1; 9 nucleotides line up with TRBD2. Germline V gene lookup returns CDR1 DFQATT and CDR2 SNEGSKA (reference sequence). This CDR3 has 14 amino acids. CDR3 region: CSTRTPGLATEQLF. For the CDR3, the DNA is TGCAGTACTAGAACCCCGGGACTAGCTACGGAGCAGCTCTTC.